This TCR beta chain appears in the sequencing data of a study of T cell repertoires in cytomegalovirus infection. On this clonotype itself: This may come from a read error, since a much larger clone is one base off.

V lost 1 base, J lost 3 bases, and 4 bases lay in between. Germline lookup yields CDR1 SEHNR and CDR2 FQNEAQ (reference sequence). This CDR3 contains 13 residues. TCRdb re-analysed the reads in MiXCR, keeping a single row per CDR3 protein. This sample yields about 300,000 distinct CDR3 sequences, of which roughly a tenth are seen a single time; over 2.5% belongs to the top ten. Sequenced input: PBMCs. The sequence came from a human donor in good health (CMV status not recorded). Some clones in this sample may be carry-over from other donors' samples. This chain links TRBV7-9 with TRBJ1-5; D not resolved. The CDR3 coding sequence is TGTGCCAGCAGCTTAGAGAACAATCAGCCCCAGCATTTT. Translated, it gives CASSLENNQPQHF.